This TCR beta chain was documented in a study of cytomegalovirus exposure and HLA in healthy donors. Primers for the PCR totalled 60 Vbeta and 13 Jbeta. Produced via immunoSEQ multiplex PCR; TCRdb's table is partial and in-frame only. This table has over 200,000 clones, around 80% appearing once. This CDR3 comprises 14 residues. J was trimmed by 4 bases and V by 8 bases; bases with no gene match: 2. Germline CDR1 MGHRA, CDR2 YSYEKL. Material: PBMCs. The chain employs TRBV4-1 and TRBJ2-1; 13 bases align to TRBD2. The source is a man aged 40-50 years in good health and CMV-seropositive. The CDR3 region has the DNA TGCGCCAGCGGGGGACTAGCGGGATACAATGAGCAGTTCTTC. This encodes CASGGLAGYNEQFF.